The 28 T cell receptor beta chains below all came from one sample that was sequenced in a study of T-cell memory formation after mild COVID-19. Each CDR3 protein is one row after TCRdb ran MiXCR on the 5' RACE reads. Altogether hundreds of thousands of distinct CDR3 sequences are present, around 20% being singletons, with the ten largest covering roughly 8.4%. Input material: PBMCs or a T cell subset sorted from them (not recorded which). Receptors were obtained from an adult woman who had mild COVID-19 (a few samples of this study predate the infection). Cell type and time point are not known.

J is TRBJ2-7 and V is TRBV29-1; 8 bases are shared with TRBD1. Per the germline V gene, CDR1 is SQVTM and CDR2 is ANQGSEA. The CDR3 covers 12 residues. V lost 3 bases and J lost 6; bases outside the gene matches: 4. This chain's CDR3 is CSVDPGTGEQYF. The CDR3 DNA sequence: TGCAGCGTTGACCCCGGGACAGGCGAGCAGTACTTC.

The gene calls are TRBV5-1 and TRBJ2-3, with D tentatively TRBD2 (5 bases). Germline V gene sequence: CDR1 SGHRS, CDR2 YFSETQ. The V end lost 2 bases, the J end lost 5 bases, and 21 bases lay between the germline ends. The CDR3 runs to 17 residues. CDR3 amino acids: CASSFSLEVATIDTQYF. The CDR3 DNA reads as TGCGCCAGCAGCTTCTCACTAGAGGTGGCCACAATAGATACGCAGTATTTT.

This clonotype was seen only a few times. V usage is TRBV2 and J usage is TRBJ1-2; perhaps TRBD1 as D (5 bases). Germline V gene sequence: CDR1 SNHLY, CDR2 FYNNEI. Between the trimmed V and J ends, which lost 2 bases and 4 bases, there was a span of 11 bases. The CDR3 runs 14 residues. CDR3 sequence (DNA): TGTGCCAGCAGTGAAAACGGGGGAGTCTATGGCTACACCTTC. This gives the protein CASSENGGVYGYTF. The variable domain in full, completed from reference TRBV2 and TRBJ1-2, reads EPEVTQTPSHQVTQMGQEVILRCVPISNHLYFYWYRQILGQKVEFLVSFYNNEISEKSEIFDDQFSVERPDGSNFTLKIRSTKLEDSAMYFCASSENGGVYGYTFGSGTRLTVV.

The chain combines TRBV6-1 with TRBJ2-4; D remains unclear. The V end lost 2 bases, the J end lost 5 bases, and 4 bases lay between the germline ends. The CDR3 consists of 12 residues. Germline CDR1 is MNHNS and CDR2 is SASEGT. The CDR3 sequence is CASSELQNIQYF. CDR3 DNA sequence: TGTGCCAGCAGTGAACTCCAAAACATTCAGTACTTC.

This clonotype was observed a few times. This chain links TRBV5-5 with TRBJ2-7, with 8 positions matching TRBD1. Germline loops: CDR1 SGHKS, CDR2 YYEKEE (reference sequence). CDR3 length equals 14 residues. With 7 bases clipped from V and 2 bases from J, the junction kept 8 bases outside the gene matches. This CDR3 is CASGPGQDTYEQYF. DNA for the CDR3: TGTGCCAGCGGCCCGGGACAGGATACCTACGAGCAGTACTTC.

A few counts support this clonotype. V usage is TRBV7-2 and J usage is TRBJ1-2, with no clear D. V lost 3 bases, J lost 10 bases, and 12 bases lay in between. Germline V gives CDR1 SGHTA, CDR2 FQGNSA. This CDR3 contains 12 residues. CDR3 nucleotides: TGTGCCAGCAGCTTTTACGGGCGGGACTACACCTTC. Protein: CASSFYGRDYTF.

Here the CDR3 DNA reads TGTGCCATCAGCCCCCAGGCTCCCCCCAATGAGCAGTTCTTC. This codes for CAISPQAPPNEQFF. This chain joins TRBV10-3 and TRBJ2-1; the D is unclear. Germline V gene lookup returns CDR1 ENHRY and CDR2 SYGVKD. V dropped 6 bases and J dropped 6 bases, with 15 bases sitting between them. The CDR3 is 14 amino acids.

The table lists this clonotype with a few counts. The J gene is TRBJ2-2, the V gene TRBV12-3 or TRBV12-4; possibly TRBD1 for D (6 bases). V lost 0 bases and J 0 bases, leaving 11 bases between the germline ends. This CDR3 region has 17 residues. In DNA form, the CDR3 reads TGTGCCAGCAGTTTAGCCAGGGGTCTTTCGAACACCGGGGAGCTGTTTTTT. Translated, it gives CASSLARGLSNTGELFF.

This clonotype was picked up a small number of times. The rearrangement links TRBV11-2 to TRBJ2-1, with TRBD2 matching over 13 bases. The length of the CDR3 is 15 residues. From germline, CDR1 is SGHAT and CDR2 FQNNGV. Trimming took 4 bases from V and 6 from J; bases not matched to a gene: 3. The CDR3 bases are TGTGCCAGCAGCTCCCGACTAGCGGGGGGCAATGAGCAGTTCTTC. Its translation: CASSSRLAGGNEQFF.

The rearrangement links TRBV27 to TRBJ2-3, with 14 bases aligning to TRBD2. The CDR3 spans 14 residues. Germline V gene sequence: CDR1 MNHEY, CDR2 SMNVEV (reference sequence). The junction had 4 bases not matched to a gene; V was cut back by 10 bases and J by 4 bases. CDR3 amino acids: CATLTSGGADTQYF. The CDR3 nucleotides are TGTGCCACCCTGACTAGCGGGGGGGCAGATACGCAGTATTTT.

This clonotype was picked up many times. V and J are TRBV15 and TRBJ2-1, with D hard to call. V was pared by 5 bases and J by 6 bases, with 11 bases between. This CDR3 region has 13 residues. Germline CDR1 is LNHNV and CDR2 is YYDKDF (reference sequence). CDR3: CATSPAGSNEQFF. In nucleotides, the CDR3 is TGTGCCACCAGCCCGGCTGGTAGCAATGAGCAGTTCTTC.

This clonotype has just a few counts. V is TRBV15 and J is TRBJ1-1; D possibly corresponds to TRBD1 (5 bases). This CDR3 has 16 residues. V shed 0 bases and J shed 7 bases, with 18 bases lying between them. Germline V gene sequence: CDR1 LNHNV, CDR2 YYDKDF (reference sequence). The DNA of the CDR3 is TGTGCCACCAGCAGAGATGGAGGGGACGCTCGGGGTGAAGCTTTCTTT. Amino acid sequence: CATSRDGGDARGEAFF.

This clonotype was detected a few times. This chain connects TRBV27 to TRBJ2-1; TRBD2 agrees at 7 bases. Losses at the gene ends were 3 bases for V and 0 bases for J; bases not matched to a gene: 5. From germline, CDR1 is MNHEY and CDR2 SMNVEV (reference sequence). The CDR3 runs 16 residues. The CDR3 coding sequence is TGTGCCAGCAGTTTTCGAGCGGGGAGCTCCTACAATGAGCAGTTCTTC. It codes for CASSFRAGSSYNEQFF.

The CDR3: CASSLTGEYGYTF. CDR3 in DNA: TGTGCCAGCAGTTTGACAGGGGAATATGGCTACACCTTC. This chain uses TRBV27 with TRBJ1-2; 8 bases are a match to TRBD1. This CDR3 has 13 amino acids. Germline lookup yields CDR1 MNHEY and CDR2 SMNVEV (reference sequence). J was trimmed by 5 bases and V by 3 bases; bases with no gene match: 2.

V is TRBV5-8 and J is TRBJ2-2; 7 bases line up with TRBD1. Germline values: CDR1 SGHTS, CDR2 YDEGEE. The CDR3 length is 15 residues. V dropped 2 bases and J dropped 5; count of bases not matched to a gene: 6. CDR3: CASSFKGQITGELFF. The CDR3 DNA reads TGTGCCAGCAGCTTCAAGGGACAGATTACCGGGGAGCTGTTTTTT.

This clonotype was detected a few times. The CDR3 DNA reads TGTGCCAGCTGTCAACCGGGACAGAGCTCCTACAATGAGCAGTTCTTC. Its translation: CASCQPGQSSYNEQFF. The chain joins TRBV11-3 to TRBJ2-1; 7 nucleotides align to TRBD1. V trimming: 8 bases; J trimming: 0 bases; junction bases outside the gene matches: 10. CDR3 length equals 16 residues. CDR1 is SGHNT and CDR2 is YENEEA in the germline V gene.

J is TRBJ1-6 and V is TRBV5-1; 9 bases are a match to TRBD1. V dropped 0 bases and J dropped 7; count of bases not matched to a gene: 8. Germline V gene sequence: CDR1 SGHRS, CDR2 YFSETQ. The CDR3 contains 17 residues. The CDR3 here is CASSLETGGLKNSPLHF. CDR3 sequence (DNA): TGCGCCAGCAGCTTGGAGACAGGGGGTTTGAAGAATTCACCCCTCCACTTT.

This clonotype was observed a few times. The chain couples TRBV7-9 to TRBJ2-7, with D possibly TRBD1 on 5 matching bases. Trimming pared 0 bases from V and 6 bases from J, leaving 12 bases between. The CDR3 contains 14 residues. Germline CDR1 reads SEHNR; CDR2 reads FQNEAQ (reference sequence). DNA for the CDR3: TGTGCCAGCAGCTTAGCGGGCAGGGAATCCGAGCAGTACTTC. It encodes CASSLAGRESEQYF. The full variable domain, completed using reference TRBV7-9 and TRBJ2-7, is DTGVSQNPRHKITKRGQNVTFRCDPISEHNRLYWYRQTLGQGPEFLTYFQNEAQLEKSRLLSDRFSAERPKGSFSTLEIQRTEQGDSAMYLCASSLAGRESEQYFGPGTRLTVT.

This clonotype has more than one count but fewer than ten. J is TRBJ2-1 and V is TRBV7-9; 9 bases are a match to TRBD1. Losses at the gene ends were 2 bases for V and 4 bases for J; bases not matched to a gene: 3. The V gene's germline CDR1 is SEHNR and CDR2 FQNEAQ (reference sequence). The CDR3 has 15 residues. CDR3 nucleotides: TGTGCCAGCAGCTTACTGGACAGGGGATACAATGAGCAGTTCTTC. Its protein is CASSLLDRGYNEQFF. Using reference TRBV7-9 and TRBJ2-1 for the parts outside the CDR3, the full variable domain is DTGVSQNPRHKITKRGQNVTFRCDPISEHNRLYWYRQTLGQGPEFLTYFQNEAQLEKSRLLSDRFSAERPKGSFSTLEIQRTEQGDSAMYLCASSLLDRGYNEQFFGPGTRLTVL.

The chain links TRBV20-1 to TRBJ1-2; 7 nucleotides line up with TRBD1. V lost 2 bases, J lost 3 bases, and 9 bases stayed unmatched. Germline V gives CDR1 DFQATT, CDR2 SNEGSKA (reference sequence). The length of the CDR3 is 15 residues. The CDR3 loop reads CSARTDRVSDYGYTF. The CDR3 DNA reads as TGCAGTGCTAGAACCGACAGGGTTTCGGACTATGGCTACACCTTC.

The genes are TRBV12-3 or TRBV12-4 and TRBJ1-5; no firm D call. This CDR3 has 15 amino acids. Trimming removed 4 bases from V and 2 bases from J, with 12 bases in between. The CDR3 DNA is TGTGCCAGCAGTTGGGTCCCCGGTGGCAATCAGCCCCAGCATTTT. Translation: CASSWVPGGNQPQHF.

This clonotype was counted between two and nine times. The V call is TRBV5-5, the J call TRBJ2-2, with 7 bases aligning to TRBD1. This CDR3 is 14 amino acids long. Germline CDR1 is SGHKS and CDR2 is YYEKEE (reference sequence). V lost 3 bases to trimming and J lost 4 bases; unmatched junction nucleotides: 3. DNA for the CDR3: TGTGCCAGCAGCTACACAGGGGTCACCGGGGAGCTGTTTTTT. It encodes CASSYTGVTGELFF.

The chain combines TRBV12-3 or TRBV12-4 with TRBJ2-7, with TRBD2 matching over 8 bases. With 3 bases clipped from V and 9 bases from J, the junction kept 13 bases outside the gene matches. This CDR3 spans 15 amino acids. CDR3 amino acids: CASSFGGGRSLGQYF. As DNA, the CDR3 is TGTGCCAGCAGTTTCGGGGGGGGGCGTAGTCTTGGGCAGTACTTC.

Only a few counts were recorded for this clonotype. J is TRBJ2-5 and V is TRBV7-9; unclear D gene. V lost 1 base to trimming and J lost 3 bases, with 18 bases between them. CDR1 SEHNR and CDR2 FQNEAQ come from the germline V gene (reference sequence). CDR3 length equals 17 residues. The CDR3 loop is CASSLGIFVVGEETQYF. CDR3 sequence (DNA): TGTGCCAGCAGCTTAGGTATCTTTGTTGTAGGAGAAGAGACCCAGTACTTC.

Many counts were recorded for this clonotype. The CDR3 protein is CATSRERVWGANVLTF. CDR3 nucleotide sequence: TGTGCCACCAGCAGAGAGAGGGTGTGGGGGGCCAACGTCCTGACTTTC. The chain recombines TRBV15 with TRBJ2-6; D possibly corresponds to TRBD2 (5 bases). Germline CDR1 reads LNHNV; CDR2 reads YYDKDF (reference sequence). Trimming shortened V by 0 bases and J by 4 bases, and 10 bases separated the two germline ends. The length of the CDR3 is 16 residues.

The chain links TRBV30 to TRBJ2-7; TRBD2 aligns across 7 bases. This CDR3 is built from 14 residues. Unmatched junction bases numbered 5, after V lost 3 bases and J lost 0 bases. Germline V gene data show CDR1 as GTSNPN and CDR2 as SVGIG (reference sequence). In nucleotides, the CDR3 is TGTGCCTGGAGCTGGGGAGGGAGCTCCTACGAGCAGTACTTC. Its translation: CAWSWGGSSYEQYF.

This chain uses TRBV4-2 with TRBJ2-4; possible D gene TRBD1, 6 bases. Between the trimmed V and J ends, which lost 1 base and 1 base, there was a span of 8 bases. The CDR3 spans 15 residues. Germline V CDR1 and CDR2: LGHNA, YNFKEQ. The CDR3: CASSQVDRAKNIQYF. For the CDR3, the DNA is TGTGCCAGCAGCCAAGTCGACAGGGCCAAAAACATTCAGTACTTC.

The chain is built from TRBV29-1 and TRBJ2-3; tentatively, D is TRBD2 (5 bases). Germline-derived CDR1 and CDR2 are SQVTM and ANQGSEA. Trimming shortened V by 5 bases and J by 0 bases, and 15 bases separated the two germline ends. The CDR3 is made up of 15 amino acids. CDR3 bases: TGCAGCGTTCGTCGAGGTAGCGCGAGCACAGATACGCAGTATTTT. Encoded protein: CSVRRGSASTDTQYF.